Included here is one T cell receptor beta chain sequence, with context. Its antigen specificity is not known. The DNA ends 3 residues before the CDR3 does, and the rest of the CDR3 is filled in from the germline J gene. The immunoSEQ assay used multiplex PCR to amplify TCR beta CDR3 regions from an average of approximately 1,300 ng of genomic DNA per sample. The assay corrected primer bias using a complete synthetic TCR repertoire to establish an amplification baseline. Amplicons were sequenced on the Illumina platform. In the authors' own workflow: Sequences were error-corrected by clustering with frequency ratios and a modified nearest-neighbor algorithm and were then analyzed in the immunoSEQ Analyzer with IMGT gene definitions. TCR richness and evenness were averaged over 20 rarefaction repeats at each rarefaction depth, excluding samples with fewer sequences than the depth. Relative abundances of V, D and J genes were compared between groups using Wilcoxon rank sum tests, with FDR correction applied. Blinded duplicates gave an intraclass correlation of around 96% for TCR richness and an average of around 83% across over 55 gene segments. TCRdb took this table from immuneACCESS and kept in-frame rearrangements with V and J called. Such tables lack part of the clones; where checked against another copy, unresolved V genes explain under half of the gap, and the rest is unexplained. The V and J calls and clone size are taken from that table; D and trimming were inferred from the DNA. The sample's table lists a count of 20,000 to 25,000 clones. Clones ranked in the top ten supply approximately 9% of the sample.

The germline V gene (reference sequence) gives CDR1 as DFQATT and CDR2 as SNEGSKA. The CDR3 holds 14 amino acids from the cysteine to the phenylalanine. Sequencing covers 33 bases of the CDR3, shown here with the frame starting at base 1. Trimming takes 0 bases off V and 9 bases off J; junction bases not matched to a gene: 7. The sample originates from a study of T cells in women clearing cervical HPV infection (dated by TCRdb to the late 2010s). As for the study more broadly: Cases were under 30 women with histologically confirmed HPV16-related CIN3 or worse, including 2 invasive cancers. The approximately 23 controls were women who cleared a single incident HPV16 infection within 12 months without developing precancer or cancer. Blood from cases was collected at the visit at which the lesion was first identified, whereas blood from controls was collected once infection was no longer detected. For cases, a median interval of nearly 150 days, with an interquartile range of 90 to 200 days, was observed between lesion detection and blood sampling. Since HLA typing was available for only a few women, HLA type could not be ruled out as a confounder. Nested within Costa Rica's Guanacaste HPV Natural History Study, an exploratory proof-of-principle case-control study compared TCR repertoires across cervical HPV16 outcomes. Cases were matched to controls by age within five years and by the year the sample was collected. A median age of around 35 years was observed in cases versus 38 in controls, and no significant differences in baseline characteristics were found. In the parent cohort, some 11,000 women aged 18 or older were enrolled in Guanacaste, Costa Rica, during about 1993 to 1994 and then followed for less than nine years. Five blinded duplicates per group were added as quality controls, giving around 60 samples: around 50 participants and ten or so replicates. What the authors observed across the whole study: Because T-cell numbers per sample were unknown, differences in richness could reflect varying T-cell content rather than repertoire biology. The cross-sectional design could not show whether associations preceded infection or resulted from it; effector/memory subsets and HPV-specific T cells were not isolated. Lower TRBV6-7 relative abundance was observed in cases than in controls (about 0.099% versus 0.17%; Bonferroni P = 0.0008). TCR repertoire richness was significantly higher in CIN3+ cases than in controls across sequencing depths, while evenness did not differ. By combining richness with V gene abundances, random forest classifiers separated cases from controls with an estimated AUC of roughly 0.84.

Every participant had a single incident cervical HPV16 infection, and women with prevalent HPV16 infections were excluded. Cervical HPV DNA was detected with MY09/MY11 PCR, and genotyping was done by dot-blot hybridization. Approximately 15 mL of heparinized blood were centrifuged, and the buffy coat was aliquoted, frozen at -30°C, then stored at -80°C. QIAGEN kits were used to extract genomic DNA from the buffy coat specimens. The sample comprised blood buffy coat. The receptor was isolated from a woman between 18 and 70 years old with a cervical HPV16 infection that either progressed to CIN3+ or cleared (not recorded which). The rearranged chain carries TRBV20-1 and TRBJ2-1, and 8 junctional nucleotides match TRBD2. For the CDR3, the sequence is CSARDRAGGGEQFF. The covered CDR3 bases are TGCAGTGCTAGAGATAGGGCGGGAGGAGGTGAG.